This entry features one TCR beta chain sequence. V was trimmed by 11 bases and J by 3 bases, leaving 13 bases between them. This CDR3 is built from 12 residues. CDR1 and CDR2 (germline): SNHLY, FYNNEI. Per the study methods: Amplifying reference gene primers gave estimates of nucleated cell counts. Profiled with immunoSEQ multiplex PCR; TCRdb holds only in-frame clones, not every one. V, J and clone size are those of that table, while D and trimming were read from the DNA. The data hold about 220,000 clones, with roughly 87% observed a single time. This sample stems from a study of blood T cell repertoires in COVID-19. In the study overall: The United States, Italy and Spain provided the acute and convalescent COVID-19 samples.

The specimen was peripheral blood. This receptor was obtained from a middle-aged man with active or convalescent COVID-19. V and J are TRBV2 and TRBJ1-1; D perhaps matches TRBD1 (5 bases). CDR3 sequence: CAGGIEYTEAFF. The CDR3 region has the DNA TGTGCCGGGGGGATTGAATACACTGAAGCTTTCTTT.